This TCR beta chain originates from a study of T cell responses to AZD1222 COVID-19 vaccine. Study results and caveats: Only 5 or 6 individuals given AZD1222 were seropositive at baseline. The sample set comprised mostly white British donors with more females, and clonal diversity was possibly underestimated.

Concerning this clone itself: Its antigen is as yet unknown.

The V segment lost 7 bases and the J segment 10 bases; nucleotides outside the gene matches: 10. Germline V gives CDR1 WNHNN, CDR2 SYGVQD (reference sequence). The CDR3 is 15 residues long. Assay used: immunoSEQ multiplex PCR; TCRdb lists only in-frame clones, some missing. The table records roughly 120,000 clones, about 90% of them present only once. Sequenced material: peripheral blood, taken on day 0 of AZD1222 vaccination. The receptor was isolated from an adult in good health. The gene calls are TRBV10-1 and TRBJ2-1; 13 bases are shared with TRBD2. The CDR3, as DNA: TGCGCCAGCAATACCGGGACTAGCGGGGCTCAAGAGCAGTTCTTC. Translated, it gives CASNTGTSGAQEQFF.